The 31 T cell receptor beta chains in this list originate from one sample, sequenced in a study of Ad26.COV2.S vaccination and SARS-CoV-2 variants. TCRdb's copy holds only in-frame clones and misses some; the assay was immunoSEQ multiplex PCR. This sample has 300,000 to 350,000 clones, with 90% found just once. This sample's treatment: around 19 received Ad26.COV2.S at low or high dose, single or two shots; 5 received placebo; per-sample allocation not given. Day 63 following the first vaccine or placebo injection was when the samples were taken. The sample here was peripheral blood, taken in a trial of Ad26.COV2.S vaccine versus placebo. The source of these receptors is a person between 18 and 65 years old who received the Ad26.COV2.S COVID-19 vaccine or a placebo.

This clone was counted a few times. The V and J genes are TRBV9 and TRBJ1-6; D is possibly TRBD1 (5 bases). Germline lookup yields CDR1 SGDLS and CDR2 YYNGEE. CDR3 length: 13 residues. V was pared by 2 bases and J by 14 bases, with 14 bases between. Here the CDR3 reads CASSVEPQGALHF. The CDR3 DNA reads as TGTGCCAGCAGCGTGGAACCTCAGGGTGCCCTCCACTTT.

The chain links TRBV7-8 to TRBJ2-7; 10 positions agree with TRBD2. V trimming: 3 bases; J trimming: 2 bases; junction bases outside the gene matches: 4. Germline V gives CDR1 SGHVS, CDR2 FQNEAQ. The CDR3 length is 15 residues. Here the CDR3 reads CASSFVAGGAYEQYV. The CDR3 DNA reads TGTGCCAGCAGCTTTGTAGCGGGAGGAGCCTACGAGCAGTACGTC.

The rearrangement joins TRBV10-3 to TRBJ1-6, with 10 bases fitting TRBD1. The CDR3 is made up of 14 amino acids. The V and J ends lost 4 bases and 10 bases, in that order; junction bases with no gene match: 4. Per germline, CDR1 ENHRY and CDR2 SYGVKD. The CDR3 DNA is TGTGCCATCAGTGCGGGACAGGGGAACTCACCCCTCCACTTT. Its translation is CAISAGQGNSPLHF.

The chain has TRBV12-3 or TRBV12-4 and TRBJ1-2, with D tentatively TRBD1 (5 bases). The CDR3 contains 13 residues. The V gene lost 4 bases and the J gene lost 8 bases, with 14 bases spanning the gap. The CDR3 sequence is CASSSPRGGGYTF. The CDR3 DNA is TGTGCCAGCAGTTCTCCCCGCGGGGGAGGCTACACCTTC.

The chain carries TRBV19 and TRBJ2-7; D is possibly TRBD1 or TRBD2 (7 bases each). The V end lost 5 bases, the J end lost 2 bases, and 10 bases lay between the germline ends. This CDR3 comprises 13 residues. The germline V gene has CDR1 LNHDA and CDR2 SQIVND (reference sequence). CDR3 coding DNA: TGTGCCAGTAGTCCAGGGGGGGCCTACGAGCAGTACGTC. It specifies CASSPGGAYEQYV.

The chain combines TRBV4-3 with TRBJ1-2; TRBD1 aligns across 9 bases. V was pared by 0 bases and J by 4 bases, with 6 bases of the junction left unmatched. The CDR3 is 16 residues long. Germline V gene sequence: CDR1 LGHNA, CDR2 YSLEER. DNA of the CDR3: TGCGCCAGCAGCCAAGATCGGGGGACAGGGACCTATGGCTACACCTTC. Its translation is CASSQDRGTGTYGYTF.

V is TRBV18 and J is TRBJ1-3; D not certain. In germline, CDR1 is KGHSH, CDR2 LQKENI. CDR3 length equals 15 residues. Trimming shortened V by 6 bases and J by 0 bases, and 12 bases separated the two germline ends. The CDR3, as DNA: TGTGCCAGCTCTCCCAAGCTTAGCTCTGGAAACACCATATATTTT. It yields the protein CASSPKLSSGNTIYF. Full variable domain (outside the CDR3, taken from reference TRBV18 and TRBJ1-3): NAGVMQNPRHLVRRRGQEARLRCSPMKGHSHVYWYRQLPEEGLKFMVYLQKENIIDESGMPKERFSAEFPKEGPSILRIQQVVRGDSAAYFCASSPKLSSGNTIYFGEGSWLTVV.

Note on this clone: A read error may account for a junction end that differs from germline. The chain links TRBV4-3 to TRBJ2-7; D gene ambiguous. Per the germline V gene, CDR1 is LGHNA and CDR2 is YSLEER. This CDR3 has 13 amino acids. The CDR3 bases are TGCGCCAGCAGCCAAGATATATTCAGGTGGGCAGTCTTC. This translates into CASSQDIFRWAVF.

The V call is TRBV18, the J call TRBJ2-6; no firm D call. Germline CDR1 is KGHSH and CDR2 is LQKENI. The CDR3 length is 16 residues. Trimming took off 0 bases at V and 0 bases at J, with 6 bases between the two ends. The CDR3 DNA sequence: TGTGCCAGCTCACCACCGGGGATCTCTGGGGCCAACGTCCTGACTTTC. Translated: CASSPPGISGANVLTF.

This clone was seen a few times. This rearrangement joins TRBV5-1 to TRBJ2-7; no clear D gene. CDR1 SGHRS and CDR2 YFSETQ come from the germline V gene. V lost 3 bases and J 6 bases, leaving 22 bases between the germline ends. This CDR3 region has 16 residues. In nucleotides, the CDR3 is TGCGCCAGCAGCTACCATTCGAGTAGGAGTAGAGCCGAGCAGTACGTC. Encoded protein: CASSYHSSRSRAEQYV.

The chain couples TRBV28 to TRBJ2-1; 8 bases fit TRBD2. This CDR3 is 15 amino acids long. V lost 3 bases to trimming and J lost 5 bases; unmatched junction nucleotides: 6. CDR1 is MDHEN and CDR2 is SYDVKM in the germline V gene. CDR3 amino acids: CASSFYTSGHNEQFF. In DNA, the CDR3 is TGTGCCAGCAGTTTTTATACTAGCGGCCACAATGAGCAGTTCTTC.

The V gene is TRBV19, the J gene TRBJ2-1, with D perhaps matching TRBD2 (6 bases). Trimming took 4 bases from V and 8 from J, leaving 12 bases between them. Germline loops: CDR1 LNHDA, CDR2 SQIVND (reference sequence). The CDR3 length is 13 residues. The CDR3 reads CASSRRGFDEQFF. The CDR3 region has the DNA TGTGCCAGTAGTAGGCGGGGTTTCGATGAGCAGTTCTTC.

The gene calls are TRBV10-2 and TRBJ2-7; D is unresolved. The V and J ends lost 0 bases and 3 bases respectively, with 6 bases between them. Germline-derived CDR1 and CDR2 are WSHSY and SAAADI. The CDR3 is 13 residues long. The CDR3 loop reads CASSESGLYEQYF. The CDR3 DNA reads as TGCGCCAGCAGTGAGTCTGGCCTCTACGAGCAGTACTTC.

This chain joins TRBV2 and TRBJ1-2, with no clear D. CDR1 is SNHLY and CDR2 is FYNNEI in the germline V gene. V was pared by 4 bases and J by 3 bases, with 3 bases between. The CDR3 spans 11 residues. CDR3 loop: CASSVYYGYTF. DNA of the CDR3: TGTGCCAGCAGTGTATACTATGGCTACACCTTC.

The rearrangement uses TRBV6-1 and TRBJ1-3, with unresolved D. The CDR3 has 16 amino acids. Germline CDR1 is MNHNS and CDR2 is SASEGT. Trimming took off 1 base at V and 2 bases at J, with 12 bases between the two ends. CDR3 sequence reads: CASSEGAPGPGNTIYF. As DNA, the CDR3 is TGTGCCAGCAGTGAAGGGGCCCCAGGCCCTGGAAACACCATATATTTT.

Here the CDR3 DNA reads TGTGCCAGCAGCTTAGACCAAACTGGGGGGACTTTCTTT. Its translation is CASSLDQTGGTFF. This chain uses TRBV7-2 with TRBJ1-1; weak D call: TRBD1 (5 bases). The CDR3 loop spans 13 amino acids. In germline, CDR1 is SGHTA, CDR2 FQGNSA. Trimming removed 1 base at V and 12 bases at J, with 15 bases between.

The chain links TRBV3-1 (or the pseudogene TRBV3-2) to TRBJ1-4, with TRBD1 matching 12 bases. The germline V gene encodes CDR1 LGHDT and CDR2 YNNKEL (reference sequence). V was clipped by 4 bases and J by 15 bases; unmatched bases: 12. CDR3 length equals 15 residues. DNA for the CDR3: TGTGCCAGCAGCCTATCCGGGACAGGGGGCGGCGGAGTGTTTTTT. Protein: CASSLSGTGGGGVFF.

J is TRBJ1-4 and V is TRBV6-5; D is uncertain. The V end lost 6 bases, the J end lost 8 bases, and 13 bases lay between the germline ends. Per germline, CDR1 MNHEY and CDR2 SVGAGI. The CDR3 is made up of 13 amino acids. The CDR3 nucleotides are TGTGCCAGCAGACTAATGAATGAGGAAAAACTGTTTTTT. As protein: CASRLMNEEKLFF.

The chain joins TRBV27 to TRBJ1-2; no reliable D call. This CDR3 has 13 residues. Trimming stripped 0 bases from V and 4 bases from J, with 6 bases between. Per the germline V gene, CDR1 is MNHEY and CDR2 is SMNVEV (reference sequence). CDR3 in DNA: TGTGCCAGCAGTTTATCCCCCTCCTATGGCTACACCTTC. Translated, it gives CASSLSPSYGYTF.

The genes are TRBV7-2 and TRBJ1-2; a possible D gene is TRBD1 (6 bases). Trimming shortened V by 1 base and J by 8 bases, and 17 bases separated the two germline ends. Germline loops: CDR1 SGHTA, CDR2 FQGNSA. The CDR3 covers 15 residues. The CDR3 DNA sequence: TGTGCCAGCAGCTTAGATCTCGGGACAAGCTACGGCTACACCTTC. Protein sequence: CASSLDLGTSYGYTF.

V and J are TRBV6-1 and TRBJ2-2; 8 nucleotides line up with TRBD1. CDR3 size: 16 residues. Germline V gene lookup returns CDR1 MNHNS and CDR2 SASEGT. Unmatched junction bases numbered 5, after V lost 2 bases and J lost 3 bases. The CDR3 DNA follows: TGTGCCAGCAGTGAAAAGGGACAGGCGTACACCGGGGAGCTGTTTTTT. Its protein product is CASSEKGQAYTGELFF.

V is TRBV5-1 and J is TRBJ2-3, with 8 bases lining up with TRBD2. CDR1 SGHRS and CDR2 YFSETQ come from the germline V gene. The CDR3 covers 17 residues. With V trimmed by 3 bases and J by 4 bases, 13 bases remained unmatched. This CDR3 is CASSSEGVSGRSDTQYF. The CDR3 DNA follows: TGCGCCAGCAGCTCGGAGGGTGTCAGCGGGAGATCAGATACGCAGTATTTT.

This rearrangement joins TRBV29-1 to TRBJ1-2; D perhaps matches TRBD1 (6 bases). V was trimmed by 6 bases and J by 5 bases, leaving 16 bases between them. Per germline, CDR1 SQVTM and CDR2 ANQGSEA. This CDR3 comprises 13 residues. The CDR3 loop reads CSVKGGVQYGYTF. CDR3 DNA: TGCAGCGTCAAAGGGGGAGTGCAGTATGGCTACACCTTC.

The chain employs TRBV19 and TRBJ2-1; D is unclear. The V and J ends lost 3 bases and 10 bases respectively, with 16 bases between them. This CDR3 comprises 14 residues. CDR1 LNHDA and CDR2 SQIVND come from the germline V gene (reference sequence). CDR3 in DNA: TGTGCCAGTAGTATCAGTTGGACCGTCAACGAGCAGTTCTTC. Encoded protein: CASSISWTVNEQFF. Full variable domain (missing parts from reference TRBV19 and TRBJ2-1): DGGITQSPKYLFRKEGQNVTLSCEQNLNHDAMYWYRQDPGQGLRLIYYSQIVNDFQKGDIAEGYSVSREKKESFPLTVTSAQKNPTAFYLCASSISWTVNEQFFGPGTRLTVL.

The V call is TRBV5-1, the J call TRBJ2-5, with TRBD2 matching over 13 bases. The CDR3 runs 19 residues. V trimming: 3 bases; J trimming: 1 base; junction bases outside the gene matches: 12. CDR1 is SGHRS, CDR2 YFSETQ, per germline. The CDR3 bases are TGCGCCAGCAGCTCAGCCCCTATACTAGCGGGGGGGCCCCAAGAGACCCAGTACTTC. It codes for CASSSAPILAGGPQETQYF.

CDR3 loop: CASSLGGQRYNEQFF. As DNA, the CDR3 is TGCGCCAGCAGCTTGGGTGGACAGCGCTACAATGAGCAGTTCTTC. J is TRBJ2-1 and V is TRBV5-1; D possibly corresponds to TRBD1 (6 bases). The length of the CDR3 is 15 residues. The germline gives CDR1 SGHRS, CDR2 YFSETQ. Trimming pared 0 bases from V and 3 bases from J, leaving 10 bases between.

The J gene is TRBJ1-5, the V gene TRBV6-2 or TRBV6-3, with TRBD1 matching 7 bases. After removal of 0 bases from V and 6 bases from J, the junction contained 11 bases not matched to a gene. This CDR3 is 17 amino acids long. In germline, CDR1 is MNHEY, CDR2 SVGEGT. The CDR3 sequence is CASSYSRGYRGGQPQHF. The CDR3 region has the DNA TGTGCCAGCAGTTACTCGAGGGGATACAGGGGCGGTCAGCCCCAGCATTTT.

The chain uses TRBV3-1 (or the pseudogene TRBV3-2) and TRBJ1-1; possible D gene TRBD1, 5 bases. This CDR3 has 14 amino acids. The germline CDR1 and CDR2 sequences are LGHDT and YNNKEL (reference sequence). Trimming left V 3 bases short and J 4 bases short, with 12 bases between. In DNA form, the CDR3 reads TGTGCCAGCAGCCACCGCGGGGGGAGCACTGAAGCTTTCTTT. It specifies CASSHRGGSTEAFF.

The V and J genes are TRBV5-8 and TRBJ2-7; D is unresolved. Trimming removed 5 bases at V and 4 bases at J, with 19 bases between. Germline CDR1 is SGHTS and CDR2 is YDEGEE. CDR3 length equals 15 residues. As DNA, the CDR3 is TGTGCCAGCAGTCTACTTCAGCAATCCCTATACGAGCAGTACTTC. Protein: CASSLLQQSLYEQYF.

This chain joins TRBV4-1 and TRBJ2-1; no firm D call. CDR1 and CDR2 (germline): MGHRA, YSYEKL. The CDR3 has 16 amino acids. V lost 0 bases to trimming and J lost 4 bases, with 13 bases between them. CDR3 DNA sequence: TGCGCCAGCAGCCAAGAAGCACGGGTTGGATACAATGAGCAGTTCTTC. It encodes CASSQEARVGYNEQFF.

The rearrangement uses TRBV2 and TRBJ2-7, with D uncertain. Trimming cost V 6 bases and J 5 bases, with 8 bases left between them. CDR1 and CDR2 from the germline V gene are SNHLY and FYNNEI. This CDR3 has 11 residues. CDR3 sequence: CASRRVDEQYF. CDR3 DNA sequence: TGTGCCAGCAGAAGGGTTGACGAGCAGTACTTC.